The present T cell receptor beta chain was sequenced within a study of OX40 agonist ivuxolimab in advanced cancers. Turning to the study itself: Partial responses were seen in three patients, one with hepatocellular carcinoma and two with cutaneous melanoma. Study observations and caveats: There were, on average, more expanded clones in CD8+ T cells than in CD4+.

The protocol was immunoSEQ multiplex PCR, while the TCRdb copy is restricted to in-frame clones and leaves out a portion. Altogether 45,000 to 70,000 clones are present, almost 90% being singletons, with the ten largest covering 6.9%. CDR3 length: 17 residues. Germline V lookup: CDR1 MGHRA, CDR2 YSYEKL. J lost 0 bases, V lost 2 bases, and 5 bases had no gene match. Worth noting for this clone: What it binds is not known.

Sequenced material: CD4+ or CD8+ T cells sorted from blood, taken in a trial of the OX40 agonist ivuxolimab. This chain joins TRBV4-1 and TRBJ2-3; 10 nucleotides align to TRBD2. This TCR derives from an adult with an advanced solid tumor such as melanoma, head and neck, liver or kidney cancer. The CDR3 DNA reads TGCGCCAGCAGCCAACCCCGACTAGCGGGCAGCACAGATACGCAGTATTTT. Translation: CASSQPRLAGSTDTQYF.